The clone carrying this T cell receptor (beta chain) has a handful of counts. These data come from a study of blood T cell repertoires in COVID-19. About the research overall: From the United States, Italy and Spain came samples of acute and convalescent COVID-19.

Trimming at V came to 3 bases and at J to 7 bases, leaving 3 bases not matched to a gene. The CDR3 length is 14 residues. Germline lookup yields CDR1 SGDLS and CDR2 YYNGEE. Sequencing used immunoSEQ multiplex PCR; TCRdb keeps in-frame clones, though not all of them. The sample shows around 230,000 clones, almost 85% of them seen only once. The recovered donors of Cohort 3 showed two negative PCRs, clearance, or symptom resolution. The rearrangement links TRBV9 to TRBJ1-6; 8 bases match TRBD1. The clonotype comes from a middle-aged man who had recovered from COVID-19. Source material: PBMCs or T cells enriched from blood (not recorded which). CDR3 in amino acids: CASSDNRGNSPLHF. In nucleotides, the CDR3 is TGTGCCAGCAGCGACAACAGGGGGAATTCACCCCTCCACTTT.